These 19 T cell receptor beta chains were all obtained from the same sample, sequenced in a study of neurological immune-mediated disorders. TCRdb fed the 5' RACE reads into MiXCR, producing one record per CDR3 protein. The sample comprises roughly 89,000 distinct CDR3 sequences, just over 2.5% of which are singletons, and 1.1% rests with the top ten. The sequencing sample was made of PBMCs. The receptors come from a woman aged 25-40 years with multiple sclerosis.

This clonotype was counted at least ten times. The chain links TRBV7-2 to TRBJ2-2, with TRBD1 matching over 7 bases. Per the germline V gene, CDR1 is SGHTA and CDR2 is FQGNSA. V was clipped by 4 bases and J by 3 bases; unmatched bases: 8. CDR3 length equals 16 residues. The CDR3 bases are TGTGCCAGCAGCTCTCCCGGGACAGTACACACCGGGGAGCTGTTTTTT. This encodes CASSSPGTVHTGELFF.

This clonotype was counted many times. V gene TRBV20-1 combines with J gene TRBJ2-3, with TRBD2 matching 7 bases. This CDR3 is 14 amino acids long. Germline values: CDR1 DFQATT, CDR2 SNEGSKA (reference sequence). After removal of 6 bases from V and 2 bases from J, the junction contained 8 bases not matched to a gene. In DNA form, the CDR3 reads TGCAGTGCCCCCCTGGGGGGGACCACAGATACGCAGTATTTT. Translating gives CSAPLGGTTDTQYF.

The J gene is TRBJ2-7, the V gene TRBV29-1, with D possibly being TRBD2 (6 bases). There are 16 residues in the CDR3. From germline, CDR1 is SQVTM and CDR2 ANQGSEA. V lost 1 base and J 4 bases, leaving 20 bases between the germline ends. CDR3 region: CSVEARRERGDYEQYF. The DNA of the CDR3 is TGCAGCGTTGAAGCCCGCCGGGAGAGGGGTGATTACGAGCAGTACTTC.

Ten or more counts support this clonotype. This sequence joins TRBV7-9 and TRBJ2-5, with 7 positions matching TRBD2. The CDR3 has 15 residues. V lost 2 bases to trimming and J lost 5 bases; unmatched junction nucleotides: 8. The V gene's germline CDR1 is SEHNR and CDR2 FQNEAQ (reference sequence). CDR3 protein: CASSLRAGVGETQYF. Here the CDR3 DNA reads TGTGCCAGCAGCTTACGCGCGGGAGTCGGGGAGACCCAGTACTTC.

At least ten counts were recorded for this clonotype. This sequence joins TRBV6-1 and TRBJ2-5, with 10 bases matching TRBD1. V lost 9 bases and J lost 3; bases outside the gene matches: 7. CDR3 length equals 14 residues. The germline V gene has CDR1 MNHNS and CDR2 SASEGT. CDR3 coding DNA: TGTGCCAGTTACACCGGGACAGGGGAAGAGACCCAGTACTTC. Its translation is CASYTGTGEETQYF.

In this sample, this clonotype turned up many times. The V and J genes are TRBV27 and TRBJ1-4, with D possibly matching TRBD1 (5 bases). V was cut by 1 base and J by 8 bases, with 29 bases left in between. Germline CDR1 MNHEY, CDR2 SMNVEV (reference sequence). The CDR3 has 20 residues. The CDR3 is CASSLLGTASGYRRREKLFF. For the CDR3, the DNA is TGTGCCAGCAGTTTATTAGGGACGGCGTCGGGTTACCGACGGCGGGAAAAACTGTTTTTT.

The sample holds many counts of this clonotype. This chain joins TRBV18 and TRBJ2-2, with 9 bases aligning to TRBD2. V shed 1 base, J shed 4 bases, and the junction held 4 bases outside the gene matches. Germline V gene lookup returns CDR1 KGHSH and CDR2 LQKENI. The CDR3 is 16 residues long. CDR3: CASSPLAGEPTGELFF. CDR3 coding DNA: TGTGCCAGCTCACCACTAGCGGGAGAACCCACCGGGGAGCTGTTTTTT.

This clonotype was counted many times. A junction boundary mismatches the germline segment, possibly from a read error. The V call is TRBV20-1, the J call TRBJ2-1, with TRBD2 matching 10 bases. In germline, CDR1 is DFQATT, CDR2 SNEGSKA (reference sequence). The length of the CDR3 is 12 residues. CDR3 region: CSARTSGRGNVF. The CDR3 nucleotides are TGCAGTGCTCGGACTAGCGGTAGGGGCAATGTCTTC.

This clonotype was observed at least ten times. This chain uses TRBV3-1 with TRBJ2-1; 10 bases are a match to TRBD1. Trimming cost V 3 bases and J 5 bases; bases outside gene matches: 7. There are 16 residues in the CDR3. The V gene's germline CDR1 is LGHDT and CDR2 YNNKEL (reference sequence). This chain's CDR3 is CASSQTGTGVDNEQFF. As DNA, the CDR3 is TGTGCCAGCAGCCAGACCGGGACAGGGGTCGACAATGAGCAGTTCTTC.

This clonotype was seen ten or more times. The gene calls are TRBV6-2 or TRBV6-3 and TRBJ2-2; D gene uncertain. The germline gives CDR1 MNHEY, CDR2 SVGEGT. The CDR3 is 13 residues long. Trimming removed 0 bases at V and 4 bases at J, with 3 bases between. CDR3 nucleotide sequence: TGTGCCAGCAGTTACTCGACCACCGGGGAGCTGTTTTTT. It yields the protein CASSYSTTGELFF.

Ten or more counts support this clonotype. The chain carries TRBV9 and TRBJ1-6; D gene unclear. V lost 5 bases to trimming and J lost 5 bases, with 8 bases between them. The CDR3 totals 13 residues. CDR1 SGDLS and CDR2 YYNGEE come from the germline V gene. CDR3: CASSARDNSPLHF. The CDR3 DNA sequence: TGTGCCAGCAGTGCCCGGGATAATTCACCCCTCCACTTT.

This clonotype was recorded many times. The rearrangement links TRBV27 to TRBJ2-5; no clear D gene. Germline values: CDR1 MNHEY, CDR2 SMNVEV (reference sequence). V was clipped by 2 bases and J by 4 bases, with 8 bases between them. The CDR3 contains 13 residues. Here the CDR3 DNA reads TGTGCCAGCAGTTTACTTGGATCAGAGACCCAGTACTTC. Amino acids: CASSLLGSETQYF.

This clonotype was recorded at least ten times. The gene calls are TRBV28 and TRBJ2-1; D not resolved. V lost 5 bases and J 6 bases, leaving 17 bases between the germline ends. This CDR3 is built from 15 residues. Germline V gene lookup returns CDR1 MDHEN and CDR2 SYDVKM. The CDR3, as DNA: TGTGCCAGCAGTGACGAACCTTTAATGTCCAATGAGCAGTTCTTC. It specifies CASSDEPLMSNEQFF.

This clonotype came up many times. Germline is not matched at one junction end, which may reflect a read error. The chain carries TRBV15 and TRBJ2-7; D is unclear. CDR1 is LNHNV and CDR2 is YYDKDF in the germline V gene (reference sequence). The CDR3 is 12 residues long. The CDR3 spells CATSSSITESIF. The CDR3 nucleotides are TGTGCCACCAGCAGTTCCATCACGGAGTCTATCTTC.

This clonotype was found many times. This chain connects TRBV9 to TRBJ1-2; D is undetermined. Trimming removed 4 bases at V and 3 bases at J, with 4 bases between. Germline CDR1 and CDR2: SGDLS and YYNGEE. The CDR3 loop spans 11 amino acids. This CDR3 reads CASSSHYGYTF. For the CDR3, the DNA is TGTGCCAGCAGCTCTCACTATGGCTACACCTTC.

This clonotype was counted many times. The chain links TRBV7-9 to TRBJ2-3; the D is unclear. V lost 6 bases and J 3 bases, leaving 10 bases between the germline ends. This CDR3 has 13 residues. CDR1 SEHNR and CDR2 FQNEAQ come from the germline V gene (reference sequence). Here the CDR3 reads CASSSGRTDTQYF. The DNA of the CDR3 is TGTGCCAGCAGTTCTGGTCGGACAGATACGCAGTATTTT.

This clonotype was seen at least ten times. The chain carries TRBV27 and TRBJ1-4; weak D call: TRBD1 (6 bases). The V gene's germline CDR1 is MNHEY and CDR2 SMNVEV (reference sequence). This CDR3 contains 15 residues. V shed 6 bases and J shed 4 bases, with 15 bases lying between them. In DNA, the CDR3 is TGTGCCAGCAGCCGAGGACAGAATTATAATGAAAAACTGTTTTTT. This sequence encodes CASSRGQNYNEKLFF.

This clonotype came up many times. The rearrangement joins TRBV29-1 to TRBJ2-3; the D gene is possibly TRBD1 (6 bases). Germline V lookup: CDR1 SQVTM, CDR2 ANQGSEA. Trimming pared 5 bases from V and 3 bases from J, leaving 18 bases between. This CDR3 has 15 amino acids. The CDR3 region is CSVRPRGQATDTQYF. The CDR3 nucleotides read TGCAGCGTTCGCCCCAGGGGTCAAGCAACAGATACGCAGTATTTT.

This clonotype has at least ten counts. The rearrangement links TRBV5-1 to TRBJ2-7; D uncertain. Per germline, CDR1 SGHRS and CDR2 YFSETQ. This CDR3 has 12 residues. V dropped 1 base and J dropped 7 bases, with 9 bases sitting between them. The CDR3 reads CASSLLVGEQYF. The CDR3 coding sequence is TGCGCCAGCAGCTTGCTTGTCGGGGAGCAGTACTTC.